The rows below give T cell receptor beta chains drawn from one sample of a study of T cells after yellow fever vaccination. TCRdb fed the 5' RACE reads into MiXCR, producing one record per CDR3 protein. Among some 320,000 distinct CDR3 sequences listed, under 9% were seen once. Sequences were derived from CD4+ T cells sorted from PBMCs, sampled 5 days after the yellow fever booster vaccination. Receptors originate from a man younger than 30 who received the YFV17D yellow fever vaccine. CDR3s include the opening cysteine and the closing phenylalanine or tryptophan. A D gene is named only where the DNA matches it firmly. Rows give clone size only sometimes, using once, few, many, or a class for an expanded clone.

J gene,D gene,clone size,V gene,CDR3 DNA,CDR3 protein
TRBJ1-1,-,-,TRBV28,TGTGCCAGCTGTAAGGTCGCGGCTTTCTTT,CASCKVAAFF
TRBJ2-7,-,few,TRBV6-2/TRBV6-3,TGTGCCAGCAGTCGAAGTTCGGGGCTTGAGCAGTACTTC,CASSRSSGLEQYF
TRBJ2-1,TRBD2,few,TRBV20-1,TGCAGTGCTTCACGGTGGGGGCCTAGTAGCGGGAACTACAATGAGCAGTTCTTC,CSASRWGPSSGNYNEQFF
TRBJ1-5,TRBD1,many,TRBV20-1,TGCAGTGCTGTTCGACAGGGCGGGCAGCCCCAGCATTTT,CSAVRQGGQPQHF
TRBJ1-5,-,-,TRBV5-1,TGCGCCAGCAGCTTGGAAGGGGCCTTCAATCAGCCCCAGCATTTT,CASSLEGAFNQPQHF
TRBJ2-2,TRBD1,many,TRBV27,TGTGCCAGCAGTTTACCGGGACAGGGGTCCACCGGGGAGCTGTTTTTT,CASSLPGQGSTGELFF
TRBJ2-3,-,few,TRBV25-1,TGTGCCAGCAGTGAATATACCAGGGCTTGGCAGTATTTT,CASSEYTRAWQYF
TRBJ2-3,TRBD1,-,TRBV5-1,TGCGCCAGCAGCCAGGGACAGGCAGGGTCCGGGGTCACAGATACGCAGTATTTT,CASSQGQAGSGVTDTQYF
TRBJ1-2,TRBD1,few,TRBV7-2,TGTGCCAGCAGCAACAGGGGGCTTAACTATGGCTACACCTTC,CASSNRGLNYGYTF
TRBJ2-1,-,few,TRBV18,TGTGCCAGCTCACCAATGGTGGTTCGGGATGAGCAGTTCTTC,CASSPMVVRDEQFF